Listed here are 9 T cell receptor beta chains from one sample, sequenced in a study of T cell responses to AZD1222 COVID-19 vaccine. The data were produced by immunoSEQ multiplex PCR, yet TCRdb's version contains in-frame clones alone and is incomplete. The repertoire holds 100,000 to 120,000 clones, roughly 91% seen once, with about 9.7% in the top ten. The input for sequencing was peripheral blood, taken on day 0 of AZD1222 vaccination. These receptors came from an adult in good health.

This clone came up once. V usage is TRBV28 and J usage is TRBJ2-6; 7 bases map to TRBD1. CDR3 size: 17 residues. CDR1 is MDHEN and CDR2 is SYDVKM in the germline V gene. V gave up 4 bases and J gave up 1 base; unmatched junction bases: 7. CDR3 nucleotides: TGTGCCAGCAGTTCAACACAGGGACAGTCTGGGGCCAACGTCCTGACTTTC. Its translation: CASSSTQGQSGANVLTF.

The gene calls are TRBV5-1 and TRBJ2-2; 8 bases are a match to TRBD2. V lost 3 bases and J lost 3; bases outside the gene matches: 4. CDR3 size: 15 residues. Germline values: CDR1 SGHRS, CDR2 YFSETQ. The CDR3 protein is CASSSGLADTGELFF. The CDR3 nucleotides read TGCGCCAGCAGCTCTGGACTAGCCGACACCGGGGAGCTGTTTTTT.

This chain links TRBV18 with TRBJ1-1, with D possibly being TRBD1 (5 bases). The germline CDR1 and CDR2 sequences are KGHSH and LQKENI. This CDR3 is 15 amino acids long. V was trimmed by 8 bases and J by 1 base, leaving 17 bases between them. CDR3 nucleotides: TGTGCCAGCCACCTCGGGGACTCCAGGAACACTGAAGCTTTCTTT. It yields the protein CASHLGDSRNTEAFF.

The chain recombines TRBV14 with TRBJ1-2; D possibly corresponds to TRBD1 (6 bases). CDR1 and CDR2 (germline): SGHDN, FVKESK. V was trimmed by 4 bases and J by 8 bases, leaving 11 bases between them. The CDR3 sequence is 12 residues long. The CDR3 sequence: CASSRRQEGYTF. For the CDR3, the DNA is TGTGCCAGCAGCCGCAGACAGGAGGGCTACACCTTC.

The rearrangement joins TRBV5-6 to TRBJ1-1; D uncertain. The V end lost 2 bases, the J end lost 6 bases, and 2 bases lay between the germline ends. Looked up from germline, CDR1 is SGHDT and CDR2 is YYEEEE. The CDR3 has 10 amino acids. The CDR3 region has the DNA TGTGCCAGCAGCTTTTCTGAAGCTTTCTTT. This translates into CASSFSEAFF.

The chain links TRBV28 to TRBJ1-5, with a weak D call TRBD1 (6 bases). The CDR3 is 12 amino acids. V was pared by 2 bases and J by 15 bases, with 14 bases between. Germline CDR1 is MDHEN and CDR2 is SYDVKM. The DNA for the CDR3 is TGTGCCAGCAGTTTACCCCGAGGAGGGGGGCATTTT. Amino acid sequence: CASSLPRGGGHF.

This clone was seen just once. The genes are TRBV24-1 and TRBJ2-2; maybe TRBD1 (5 bases). Looked up from germline, CDR1 is KGHDR and CDR2 is SFDVKD. The length of the CDR3 is 16 residues. Trimming pared 3 bases from V and 0 bases from J, leaving 10 bases between. CDR3 region: CATSDRTRTNTGELFF. The CDR3 nucleotides are TGTGCCACCAGTGATAGGACACGGACGAACACCGGGGAGCTGTTTTTT.

This clone was recorded only once. V gene TRBV7-8 combines with J gene TRBJ1-1, with TRBD1 as a possible D gene (6 bases). The CDR3 covers 14 residues. Trimming removed 5 bases from V and 4 bases from J, with 14 bases in between. CDR1 SGHVS and CDR2 FQNEAQ come from the germline V gene. The CDR3 is CASSPNRVGTEAFF. CDR3 coding DNA: TGTGCCAGCAGCCCAAACAGGGTAGGCACTGAAGCTTTCTTT.

The chain joins TRBV30 to TRBJ2-6; D is tentatively TRBD1 or TRBD2 (5 bases each). V was clipped by 1 base and J by 2 bases, with 24 bases between them. The CDR3 totals 20 residues. Germline CDR1 GTSNPN, CDR2 SVGIG (reference sequence). Written as DNA, the CDR3 is TGTGCCTGGAGTGGTGGGGCCGGGACCCTTCTTCCTCCTGGGGCCAACGTCCTGACTTTC. The encoded protein is CAWSGGAGTLLPPGANVLTF.